The 18 T cell receptor beta chains given below trace back to one sample, sequenced in a study of identifying expanded T cells in peripheral blood. Some clones are missing from TCRdb's copy, which holds only in-frame ones; the method was immunoSEQ multiplex PCR. The sample records under 95,000 clones, 89% being singletons. Sequenced sample: blood. The receptors originated from a person aged 18-69 years in good health.

The V and J genes are TRBV4-3 and TRBJ2-1, with 14 bases that match TRBD2. Germline lookup yields CDR1 LGHNA and CDR2 YSLEER. The ends lost 4 bases at V and 6 bases at J; junction bases unmatched: 8. The CDR3 length is 17 residues. Here the CDR3 DNA reads TGCGCCAGCAGCCGCCAACGACTAGCGGGGGGGCGCAATGAGCAGTTCTTC. Translated: CASSRQRLAGGRNEQFF.

CDR3 loop: CASSPFSGSTDTQYF. CDR3 nucleotide sequence: TGCGCCAGCAGCCCATTCTCCGGGTCCACAGATACGCAGTATTTT. The chain has TRBV5-1 and TRBJ2-3; no firm D call. Per germline, CDR1 SGHRS and CDR2 YFSETQ. The CDR3 has 15 residues. The V end lost 4 bases, the J end lost 2 bases, and 14 bases lay between the germline ends.

This chain uses TRBV29-1 with TRBJ1-4; a possible D gene is TRBD1 (5 bases). This CDR3 contains 13 residues. Germline CDR1 reads SQVTM; CDR2 reads ANQGSEA. The ends were cut back, 3 bases at V and 7 bases at J, with 12 bases in the middle. CDR3 bases: TGCAGCGTTGACGAGGGGATTGGTGAAAAACTGTTTTTT. Translated: CSVDEGIGEKLFF. Based on the CDR3 plus reference TRBV29-1 and TRBJ1-4, the full variable domain is SAVISQKPSRDICQRGTSLTIQCQVDSQVTMMFWYRQQPGQSLTLIATANQGSEATYESGFVIDKFPISRPNLTFSTLTVSNMSPEDSSIYLCSVDEGIGEKLFFGSGTQLSVL.

This chain connects TRBV12-5 to TRBJ2-4; D is undetermined. V was cut by 0 bases and J by 5 bases, with 8 bases left in between. CDR3 length equals 14 residues. The germline CDR1 and CDR2 sequences are LGHNT and FRNRAP. DNA of the CDR3: TGTGCTAGTGGTTTGGTAACGAATCAAAACATTCAGTACTTC. Its protein is CASGLVTNQNIQYF.

The V call is TRBV7-2, the J call TRBJ2-7; D is possibly TRBD2 (7 bases). The CDR3 has 16 amino acids. Trimming took 1 base from V and 7 from J, leaving 20 bases between them. In germline, CDR1 is SGHTA, CDR2 FQGNSA. In nucleotides, the CDR3 is TGTGCCAGCAGCTTAGGGCGCGGTGGGGGGGCCTGGGAGCAGTACTTC. Its translation: CASSLGRGGGAWEQYF.

This clone is a singleton in its sample. This chain connects TRBV6-4 to TRBJ2-2; D perhaps matches TRBD1 (6 bases). V was shortened by 3 bases and J by 0 bases, with 8 bases between the two germline ends. Per germline, CDR1 MRHNA and CDR2 SNTAGT. This CDR3 spans 15 amino acids. CDR3 region: CASSESGANTGELFF. In DNA, the CDR3 is TGTGCCAGCAGTGAATCAGGGGCGAACACCGGGGAGCTGTTTTTT.

The chain links TRBV7-2 to TRBJ2-2; D gene unclear. CDR1 and CDR2 (germline): SGHTA, FQGNSA. The V end lost 2 bases, the J end lost 2 bases, and 12 bases lay between the germline ends. The CDR3 runs to 16 residues. Here the CDR3 reads CASSLFGSLNTGELFF. The CDR3 region has the DNA TGTGCCAGCAGCTTATTCGGTAGCCTCAACACCGGGGAGCTGTTTTTT.

The gene calls are TRBV6-5 and TRBJ1-2, with D possibly being TRBD1 (5 bases). With 0 bases removed from V and 8 bases from J, the gap between germline ends came to 19 bases. The CDR3 length is 16 residues. Germline V gene data show CDR1 as MNHEY and CDR2 as SVGAGI. The CDR3 sequence: CASSYSRTNNVKGYTF. The CDR3 bases are TGTGCCAGCAGTTACTCGCGGACAAACAACGTAAAGGGCTACACCTTC.

The V and J genes are TRBV18 and TRBJ2-3; D is uncertain. Trimming took 2 bases from V and 2 from J, leaving 11 bases between them. Looked up from germline, CDR1 is KGHSH and CDR2 is LQKENI. The CDR3 is 15 amino acids. The CDR3 sequence is CASSPGSGFTDTQYF. As DNA, the CDR3 is TGTGCCAGCTCACCAGGCTCCGGGTTCACAGATACGCAGTATTTT.

The count of this clone is one. The rearrangement joins TRBV7-6 to TRBJ2-5, with 11 bases identical to TRBD2. Germline-derived CDR1 and CDR2 are SGHVS and FNYEAQ. The CDR3 is made up of 15 amino acids. With V trimmed by 6 bases and J by 5 bases, 8 bases remained unmatched. CDR3 DNA: TGTGCCAGCAGAAATAGCGGGGGGGCCCGGGAGACCCAGTACTTC. Its protein is CASRNSGGARETQYF.

The chain has TRBV28 and TRBJ2-5; a possible D gene is TRBD2 (6 bases). The CDR3 contains 16 residues. The germline CDR1 and CDR2 sequences are MDHEN and SYDVKM. V dropped 4 bases and J dropped 4 bases, with 19 bases sitting between them. CDR3 protein: CASSSGDRRVIETQYF. In nucleotides, the CDR3 is TGTGCCAGCAGTTCCGGAGACCGGAGGGTAATAGAGACCCAGTACTTC.

J is TRBJ2-1 and V is TRBV6-4; D remains ambiguous. This CDR3 comprises 12 residues. The V end was cut by 3 bases, the J end by 8 bases, with 8 bases between. Germline values: CDR1 MRHNA, CDR2 SNTAGT. This chain's CDR3 is CASSEWSDEQFF. In nucleotides, the CDR3 is TGTGCCAGCAGTGAATGGTCCGATGAGCAGTTCTTC.

The chain links TRBV11-3 to TRBJ1-1; D is undetermined. Germline V gene sequence: CDR1 SGHNT, CDR2 YENEEA. This CDR3 has 16 residues. V was shortened by 1 base and J by 1 base, with 13 bases between the two germline ends. Written as DNA, the CDR3 is TGTGCCAGCAGCTTAGTTGCGGCGCACTCGAACACTGAAGCTTTCTTT. It encodes CASSLVAAHSNTEAFF. The full variable domain, with the rest looked up from reference TRBV11-3 and TRBJ1-1, is EAGVVQSPRYKIIEKKQPVAFWCNPISGHNTLYWYLQNLGQGPELLIRYENEEAVDDSQLPKDRFSAERLKGVDSTLKIQPAELGDSAVYLCASSLVAAHSNTEAFFGQGTRLTVV.

The chain is built from TRBV7-2 and TRBJ2-5, with D possibly being TRBD1 (7 bases). The V gene's germline CDR1 is SGHTA and CDR2 FQGNSA. Trimming cost V 5 bases and J 4 bases, with 14 bases left between them. There are 14 residues in the CDR3. The CDR3 region is CASSPQGGGETQYF. The CDR3 DNA reads as TGTGCCAGCAGCCCGCAGGGGGGTGGAGAGACCCAGTACTTC. Filled out from reference TRBV7-2 and TRBJ2-5, the complete variable domain reads GAGVSQSPSNKVTEKGKDVELRCDPISGHTALYWYRQSLGQGLEFLIYFQGNSAPDKSGLPSDRFSAERTGGSVSTLTIQRTQQEDSAVYLCASSPQGGGETQYFGPGTRLLVL.

This chain uses TRBV6-4 with TRBJ2-1, with 14 positions matching TRBD2. Unmatched junction bases numbered 6, after V lost 5 bases and J lost 9 bases. The CDR3 covers 15 residues. Germline CDR1 MRHNA, CDR2 SNTAGT. CDR3 coding DNA: TGTGCCAGCAGTCCGGGACTAGCGGGAGTTGGTGAGCAGTTCTTC. Protein sequence: CASSPGLAGVGEQFF.

CDR3 sequence reads: CASSQGPGTGGSYEQYF. The CDR3 DNA reads TGCGCCAGCAGCCAAGGCCCCGGGACAGGGGGCTCCTACGAGCAGTACTTC. This chain links TRBV4-1 with TRBJ2-7; 11 nucleotides agree with TRBD1. Germline V gives CDR1 MGHRA, CDR2 YSYEKL. With V trimmed by 1 base and J by 0 bases, 5 bases remained unmatched. This CDR3 is 17 amino acids long.

This CDR3 reads CASSLAGGWDYGYTF. CDR3 sequence (DNA): TGTGCCAGCAGCTTGGCCGGGGGTTGGGACTATGGCTACACCTTC. The chain joins TRBV5-4 to TRBJ1-2, with D perhaps TRBD1 (5 bases). V was cut by 0 bases and J by 3 bases, with 12 bases left in between. The CDR3 loop spans 15 amino acids. In germline, CDR1 is SGHNT, CDR2 YYREEE (reference sequence).

This clone was counted a single time. The J gene is TRBJ2-1, the V gene TRBV28; D is possibly TRBD2 (6 bases). There are 13 residues in the CDR3. Germline V lookup: CDR1 MDHEN, CDR2 SYDVKM. V gave up 10 bases and J gave up 1 base, with 11 bases separating them. The CDR3 DNA is TGTGCCACCGGGAGTCCGTCCTACAATGAGCAGTTCTTC. This gives the protein CATGSPSYNEQFF.